This T cell receptor (beta chain) was sequenced for a study of T cells in localized non-small cell lung cancer. The study's findings and limits: Increased T cell density in blood showed an association with longer overall survival. Researchers found a median about 53 of the top 100 tumor clones in adjacent lung.

With regard to this clone: What it binds is unknown.

Only in-frame clones appear in the TCRdb table, and some are missing; sequencing was by immunoSEQ multiplex PCR. The data hold about 40,000 clones, with 81% observed a single time. The CDR3 length is 14 residues. With 2 bases clipped from V and 6 bases from J, the junction kept 4 bases outside the gene matches. Germline CDR1 MNHEY, CDR2 SVGAGI. This chain connects TRBV6-5 to TRBJ2-3; 8 positions agree with TRBD2. The material sequenced was peripheral blood mononuclear cells, taken before any cancer treatment. This TCR derives from a male donor aged 60 or over with stage II lung adenocarcinoma. CDR3 nucleotide sequence: TGTGCCAGCAGTTACGGGGCTAGCGGGGATACGCAGTATTTT. Encoded protein: CASSYGASGDTQYF.